The subject of this entry is one T cell receptor beta chain. This record comes from a study of cytomegalovirus exposure and HLA in healthy donors. Germline V gene data show CDR1 as SGHRS and CDR2 as YFSETQ. This CDR3 is built from 14 residues. Trimming left V 3 bases short and J 1 base short, with 10 bases between. This PCR relied on a set of 60 Vbeta primers and 13 Jbeta primers. The data were produced by immunoSEQ multiplex PCR, yet TCRdb's version contains in-frame clones alone and is incomplete. The data hold around 120,000 clones, with 75% to 85% observed a single time. This TCR derives from a woman aged 40 to 49 in good health and CMV-seronegative. Sequenced input: PBMCs. The gene calls are TRBV5-1 and TRBJ2-5; maybe TRBD2 (6 bases). CDR3 sequence: CASSWGSGQETQYF. The CDR3 nucleotides are TGCGCCAGCAGCTGGGGTAGCGGCCAAGAGACCCAGTACTTC.